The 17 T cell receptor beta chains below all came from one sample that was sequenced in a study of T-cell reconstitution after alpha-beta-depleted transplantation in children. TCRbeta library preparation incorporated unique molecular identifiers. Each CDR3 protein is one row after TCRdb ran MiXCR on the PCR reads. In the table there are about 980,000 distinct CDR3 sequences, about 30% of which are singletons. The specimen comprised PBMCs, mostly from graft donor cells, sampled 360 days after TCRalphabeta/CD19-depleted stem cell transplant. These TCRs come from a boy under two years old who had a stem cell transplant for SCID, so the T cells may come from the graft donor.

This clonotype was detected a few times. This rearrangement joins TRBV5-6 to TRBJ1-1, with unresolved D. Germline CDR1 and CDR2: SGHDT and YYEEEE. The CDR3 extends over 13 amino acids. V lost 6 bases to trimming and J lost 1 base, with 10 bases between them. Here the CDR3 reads CASTSGKNTEAFF. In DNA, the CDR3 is TGTGCCAGCACCTCGGGTAAGAACACTGAAGCTTTCTTT.

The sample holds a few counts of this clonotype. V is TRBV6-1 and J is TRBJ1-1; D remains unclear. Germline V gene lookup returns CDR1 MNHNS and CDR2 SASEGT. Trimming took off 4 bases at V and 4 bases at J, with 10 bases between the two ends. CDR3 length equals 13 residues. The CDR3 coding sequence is TGTGCCAGCAGTGGGGCCCCCAGCACTGAAGCTTTCTTT. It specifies CASSGAPSTEAFF.

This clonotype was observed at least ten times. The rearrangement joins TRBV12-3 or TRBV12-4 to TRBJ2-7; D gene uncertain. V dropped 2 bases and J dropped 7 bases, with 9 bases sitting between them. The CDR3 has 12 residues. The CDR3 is CASSLWVWEQYF. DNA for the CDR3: TGTGCCAGCAGTTTATGGGTGTGGGAGCAGTACTTC.

The CDR3 protein is CATSRDRQTLGTEAFF. CDR3 DNA sequence: TGTGCCACCAGCAGGGATAGACAGACCTTGGGCACTGAAGCTTTCTTT. This sequence joins TRBV15 and TRBJ1-1, with D perhaps matching TRBD1 (5 bases). The CDR3 has 16 amino acids. Trimming stripped 3 bases from V and 4 bases from J, with 18 bases between. Germline V gives CDR1 LNHNV, CDR2 YYDKDF (reference sequence).

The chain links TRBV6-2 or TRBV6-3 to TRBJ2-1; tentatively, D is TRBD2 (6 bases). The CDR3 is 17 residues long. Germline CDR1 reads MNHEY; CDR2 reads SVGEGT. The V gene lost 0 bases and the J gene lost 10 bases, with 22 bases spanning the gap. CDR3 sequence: CASSYSEPTRPPWEQFF. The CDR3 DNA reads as TGTGCCAGCAGTTACTCGGAGCCGACTAGGCCCCCTTGGGAGCAGTTCTTC.

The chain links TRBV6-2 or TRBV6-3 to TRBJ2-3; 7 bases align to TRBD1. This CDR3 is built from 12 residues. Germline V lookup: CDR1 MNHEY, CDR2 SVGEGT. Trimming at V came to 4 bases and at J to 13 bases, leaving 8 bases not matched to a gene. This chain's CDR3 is CASSWAGTEEYF. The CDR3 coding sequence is TGTGCCAGCAGTTGGGCAGGGACAGAAGAGTATTTT.

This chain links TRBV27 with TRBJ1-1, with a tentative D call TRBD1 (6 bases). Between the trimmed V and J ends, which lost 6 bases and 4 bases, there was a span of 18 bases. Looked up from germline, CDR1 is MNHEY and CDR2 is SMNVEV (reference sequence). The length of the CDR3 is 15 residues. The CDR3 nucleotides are TGTGCCAGCAGGGGGGCAGGGGCGCTGGGCACTGAAGCTTTCTTT. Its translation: CASRGAGALGTEAFF.

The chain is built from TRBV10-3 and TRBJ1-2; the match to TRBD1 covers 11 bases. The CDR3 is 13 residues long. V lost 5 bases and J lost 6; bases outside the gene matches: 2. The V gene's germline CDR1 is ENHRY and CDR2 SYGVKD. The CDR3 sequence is CAISWTGGDGYTF. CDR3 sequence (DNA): TGTGCCATCAGTTGGACAGGGGGCGATGGCTACACCTTC.

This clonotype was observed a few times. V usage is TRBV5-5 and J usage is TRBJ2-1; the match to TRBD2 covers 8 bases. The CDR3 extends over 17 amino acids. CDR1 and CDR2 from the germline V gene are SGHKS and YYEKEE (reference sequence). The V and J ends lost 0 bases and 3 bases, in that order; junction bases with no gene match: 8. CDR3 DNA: TGTGCCAGCAGCTTGGTGGGCGGGGGGACTTACTACAATGAGCAGTTCTTC. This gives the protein CASSLVGGGTYYNEQFF.

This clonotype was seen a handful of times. The CDR3 region is CASSPFTGTNEKLFF. CDR3 coding DNA: TGCGCCAGCAGCCCCTTCACAGGAACTAATGAAAAACTGTTTTTT. This chain uses TRBV5-1 with TRBJ1-4; a weak D match, TRBD1 (5 bases). Germline-derived CDR1 and CDR2 are SGHRS and YFSETQ. The V end was cut by 4 bases, the J end by 1 base, with 11 bases between. The length of the CDR3 is 15 residues.

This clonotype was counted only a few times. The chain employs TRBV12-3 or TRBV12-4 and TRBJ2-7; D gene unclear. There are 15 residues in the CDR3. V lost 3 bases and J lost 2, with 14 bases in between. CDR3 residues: CASSFGSPIPYEQYF. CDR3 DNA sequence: TGTGCCAGCAGTTTTGGGTCCCCTATCCCCTACGAGCAGTACTTC.

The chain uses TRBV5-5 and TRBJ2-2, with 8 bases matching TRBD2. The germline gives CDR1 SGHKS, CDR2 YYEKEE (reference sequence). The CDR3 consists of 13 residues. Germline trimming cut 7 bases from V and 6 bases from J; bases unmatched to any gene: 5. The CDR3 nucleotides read TGTGCCAGCGGGGCACTAGCGGCCGGGGAGCTGTTTTTT. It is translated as CASGALAAGELFF.

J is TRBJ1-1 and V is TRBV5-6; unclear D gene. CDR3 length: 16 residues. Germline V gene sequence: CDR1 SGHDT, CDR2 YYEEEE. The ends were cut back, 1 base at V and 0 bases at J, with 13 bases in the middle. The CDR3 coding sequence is TGTGCCAGCAGCTTGTTACCCTACCCCCTGAACACTGAAGCTTTCTTT. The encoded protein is CASSLLPYPLNTEAFF.

The CDR3 spells CASSLEADPNYGYTF. The CDR3 DNA is TGTGCCAGCAGCTTAGAGGCAGATCCTAACTATGGCTACACCTTC. The rearrangement joins TRBV7-7 to TRBJ1-2; D is unclear. The germline V gene has CDR1 SSHAT and CDR2 FNYEAQ (reference sequence). The germline V and J ends were trimmed by 1 base and 0 bases, with 9 bases remaining between them. CDR3 size: 15 residues.

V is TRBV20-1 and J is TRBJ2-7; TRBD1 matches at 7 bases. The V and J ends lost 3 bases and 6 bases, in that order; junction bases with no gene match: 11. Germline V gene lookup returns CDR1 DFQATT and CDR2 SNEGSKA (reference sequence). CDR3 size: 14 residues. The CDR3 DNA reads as TGCAGTGCTAGTCATTCCCGCTACAGGGGCGAGCAGTACTTC. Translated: CSASHSRYRGEQYF.

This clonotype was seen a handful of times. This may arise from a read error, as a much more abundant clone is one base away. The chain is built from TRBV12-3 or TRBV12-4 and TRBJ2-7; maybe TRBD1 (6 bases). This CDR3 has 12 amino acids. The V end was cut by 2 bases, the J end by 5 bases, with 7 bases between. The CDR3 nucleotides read TGTGCCAGCAGTTTAAACAGGGACGAGCAGTACTTC. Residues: CASSLNRDEQYF.

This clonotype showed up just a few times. CDR3 region: CASSHGTSGEETQYF. CDR3 in DNA: TGTGCCAGCAGCCACGGGACTAGCGGGGAAGAGACCCAGTACTTC. The chain recombines TRBV12-3 or TRBV12-4 with TRBJ2-5, with TRBD2 identical over 13 bases. This CDR3 contains 15 residues. With V trimmed by 6 bases and J by 3 bases, 4 bases remained unmatched.